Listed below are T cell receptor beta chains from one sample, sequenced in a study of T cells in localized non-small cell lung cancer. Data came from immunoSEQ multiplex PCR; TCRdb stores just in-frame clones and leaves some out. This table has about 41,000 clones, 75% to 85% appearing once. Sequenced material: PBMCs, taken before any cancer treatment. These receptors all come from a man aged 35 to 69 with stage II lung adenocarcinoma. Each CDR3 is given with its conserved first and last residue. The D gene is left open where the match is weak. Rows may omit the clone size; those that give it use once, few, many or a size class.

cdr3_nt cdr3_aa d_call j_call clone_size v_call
TGCGCCAGCAGTTCGGAGCCGGGAACTGGGACCCAGTACTTC CASSSEPGTGTQYF . TRBJ2-5 . TRBV5-1
TGCGCCAGCAGCTTCGGACAGGGGGCAGATACGCAGTATTTT CASSFGQGADTQYF TRBD1 TRBJ2-3 once TRBV5-1
TGTGCCAGCAGTAAAGTAGCGGGGGGGCCGGGAGAGACCCAGTACTTC CASSKVAGGPGETQYF TRBD2 TRBJ2-5 . TRBV6-1
TGTGCCAGTAGTATCCGCACCGGGACAGGGGAAGACTACACCTTC CASSIRTGTGEDYTF TRBD1 TRBJ1-2 . TRBV19
TGTGCCAGCAGTTTGGGGGGGGCGGACACAGATACGCAGTATTTT CASSLGGADTDTQYF . TRBJ2-3 . TRBV2
TGTGCCAGCACTGACAGGGGCACAGATACGCAGTATTTT CASTDRGTDTQYF TRBD1 TRBJ2-3 . TRBV25-1
TGTGCCAGCAGCGTAGATCTGGACAGCGAGCAGTACTTC CASSVDLDSEQYF . TRBJ2-7 . TRBV9
TGTGTCGCACAGGGTAGGGGGAAACTGTTTTTT CVAQGRGKLFF . TRBJ1-4 . TRBV28
TGTGCCATCAGTGAGAGGGCGGGAGGGAGCTCCTACAATGAGCAGTTCTTC CAISERAGGSSYNEQFF TRBD2 TRBJ2-1 . TRBV10-3
TGTGCCATCCCAGCCGGGACAGGGCGTTACGAGCAGTACTTC CAIPAGTGRYEQYF TRBD1 TRBJ2-7 few TRBV7-9
TGTGCCAGCAGCCCAGGAGAGACCCAGTACTTC CASSPGETQYF . TRBJ2-5 . TRBV11-2
TGTGCCAGCAGTGAATATCGCAACAATCAGCCCCAGCATTTT CASSEYRNNQPQHF . TRBJ1-5 . TRBV25-1
TGCGCCAGCAGCTCTAAACCGGGACTAGCGGACACAGATACGCAGTATTTT CASSSKPGLADTDTQYF TRBD2 TRBJ2-3 . TRBV5-1
TGTGCCAGCAGCCTAGCGGGGGTTATCTATGAGCAGTTCTTC CASSLAGVIYEQFF TRBD2 TRBJ2-1 few TRBV14
TGTGCCAGCAGCGCTAGGGGGACAGGGGGCATAGGGGATAATTCACCCCTCCACTTT CASSARGTGGIGDNSPLHF TRBD1 TRBJ1-6 . TRBV7-2
TGCGCCAGCAGCTTGCGGCGGGAGGGCTACGAGCAGTACTTC CASSLRREGYEQYF TRBD2 TRBJ2-7 . TRBV5-1
TGTGCCAGCAGCTTGAGTAACACCGGGGAGCTGTTTTTT CASSLSNTGELFF . TRBJ2-2 . TRBV7-9
TGTGCCAGCAGTTTCCCCGAGAAAAACTATGGCTACACCTTC CASSFPEKNYGYTF . TRBJ1-2 . TRBV28
TGTGCTAGTCAGTTCCTAATGAACACTGAAGCTTTCTTT CASQFLMNTEAFF . TRBJ1-1 . TRBV12-5
TGTGCCAGCAGTTACTTCAGTTACGGGGAGCTGTTTTTT CASSYFSYGELFF . TRBJ2-2 . TRBV6-6
TGCAGCGTTGAGGTCGGAAACACCATATATTTT CSVEVGNTIYF . TRBJ1-3 . TRBV29-1
TGTGCCAGCAGCTCCGTCTACGAGCAGTACTTC CASSSVYEQYF . TRBJ2-7 . TRBV7-9
TGTGCCAGCAGCGTAGGAGGCAACATGAACACTGAAGCTTTCTTT CASSVGGNMNTEAFF . TRBJ1-1 . TRBV9
TGTGCCAGCAGCTCAGACAGGTCTAGAAACGAGCAGTACTTC CASSSDRSRNEQYF . TRBJ2-7 . TRBV7-2
TGTGCCAGCAGCCAAGACCGACAGGGCGACGAGCAGTACTTC CASSQDRQGDEQYF TRBD1 TRBJ2-7 few TRBV4-2
TGCGCCAGCAGCATCCGGACTAGCGGGACGGTCTACAATGAGCAGTTCTTC CASSIRTSGTVYNEQFF TRBD2 TRBJ2-1 . TRBV5-1
TGTGCCATCAGTAGACCCACACCCGGGGCCAACGTCCTGACTTTC CAISRPTPGANVLTF . TRBJ2-6 . TRBV10-3
TGCGCCAGCATTACCGACGCCGTTGACACTGAAGCTTTCTTT CASITDAVDTEAFF . TRBJ1-1 once TRBV10-1
TGTGCCAGCAGTCCCGACAACACAGATACGCAGTATTTT CASSPDNTDTQYF . TRBJ2-3 . TRBV7-3
TGTGCCAGCCGAACAGGGGGCGGCTCACCCCTCCACTTT CASRTGGGSPLHF TRBD1 TRBJ1-6 . TRBV14
TGTGCCAGTACCCGTCGCGAGGGCAATCAGCCCCAGCATTTT CASTRREGNQPQHF . TRBJ1-5 . TRBV19
TGCAGCGTTGTGGGTACACTAATACAAAGTCGGGCCAACGTCCTGACTTTC CSVVGTLIQSRANVLTF . TRBJ2-6 . TRBV29-1
TGTGCCAGCAGTCCGACCGGGACCTCGGAGACCCAGTACTTC CASSPTGTSETQYF . TRBJ2-5 . TRBV2
TGTGCCAGCAGCCCCTATCCGGGACAGGGGAGGGATACGCAGTATTTT CASSPYPGQGRDTQYF TRBD1 TRBJ2-3 . TRBV4-2
TGTGCCACCAGCAGAGATCCGGGGACCATCGTTCAAGAGACCCAGTACTTC CATSRDPGTIVQETQYF . TRBJ2-5 . TRBV15
TGCAGCGTCGGGGACAGAGGCGGTCAGCCCCAGCATTTT CSVGDRGGQPQHF TRBD1 TRBJ1-5 . TRBV29-1
TGTGCCAGCAGTTCACGTCCCGGGACGGATTCAAGGCAGTACTTC CASSSRPGTDSRQYF . TRBJ2-7 . TRBV27
TGTGCCAGCAGCTCAAGGGAGACCCAGTACTTC CASSSRETQYF . TRBJ2-5 . TRBV11-1
TGTGCCAGCATCGAGGAAGCGACTAGCTCCTACGAGCAGTACTTC CASIEEATSSYEQYF . TRBJ2-7 . TRBV2
TGTGCCAGCAGGGGGACAGGGGCCAAAAACATTCAGTACTTC CASRGTGAKNIQYF TRBD1 TRBJ2-4 . TRBV7-2
TGTGCCAGCAGTCCACAAGGGGGCCCCTCCTACGAGCAGTACTTC CASSPQGGPSYEQYF TRBD1 TRBJ2-7 . TRBV28
TGTGCCAGCAGTTTTTTCCCCCCCGCAGGGAATGAAAAACTGTTTTTT CASSFFPPAGNEKLFF . TRBJ1-4 . TRBV28
TGTGCCAGTCACAGGGGGTCGGAGGATCAGCCCCAGCATTTT CASHRGSEDQPQHF TRBD1 TRBJ1-5 . TRBV19
TGTGCCAGCAGGAGACTAGCGGGAGGCCCATACAATGAGCAGTTCTTC CASRRLAGGPYNEQFF TRBD2 TRBJ2-1 . TRBV28
TGTGCCACCAGCCGCGGGAAACAGGGCTCCTATGGCTACACCTTC CATSRGKQGSYGYTF . TRBJ1-2 . TRBV15
TGTGCCAGCAGTTGGACTAGTCGGAGCAATGAGCAGTTCTTC CASSWTSRSNEQFF TRBD2 TRBJ2-1 . TRBV6-6
TGTGCCAGCAGAGGACGGGGGCGTGGGGAGCAGTACTTC CASRGRGRGEQYF . TRBJ2-7 . TRBV28
TGTGCCATCAGGCCTATAGCGGGAGGGCCAAAGCCTTCTGGGGCCAACGTCCTGACTTTC CAIRPIAGGPKPSGANVLTF TRBD2 TRBJ2-6 . TRBV10-3
TGTGCCAGTCATGGACAGGGACAGGCTGGGGCCAACGTCCTGACTTTC CASHGQGQAGANVLTF TRBD1 TRBJ2-6 . TRBV25-1